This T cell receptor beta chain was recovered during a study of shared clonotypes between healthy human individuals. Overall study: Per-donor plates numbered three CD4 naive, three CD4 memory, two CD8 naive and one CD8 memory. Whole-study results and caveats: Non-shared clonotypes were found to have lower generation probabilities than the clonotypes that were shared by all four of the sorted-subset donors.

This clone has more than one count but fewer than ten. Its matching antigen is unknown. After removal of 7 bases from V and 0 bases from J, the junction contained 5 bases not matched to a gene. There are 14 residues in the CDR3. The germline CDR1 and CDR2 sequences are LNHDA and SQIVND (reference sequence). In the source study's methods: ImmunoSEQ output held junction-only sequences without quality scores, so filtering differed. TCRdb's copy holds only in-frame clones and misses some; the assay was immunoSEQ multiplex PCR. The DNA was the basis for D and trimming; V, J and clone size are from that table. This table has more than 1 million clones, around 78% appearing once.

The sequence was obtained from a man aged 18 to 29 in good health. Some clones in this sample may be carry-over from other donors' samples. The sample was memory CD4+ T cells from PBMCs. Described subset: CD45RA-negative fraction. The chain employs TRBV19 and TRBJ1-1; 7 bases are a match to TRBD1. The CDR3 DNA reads TGTGCCAGTACCTCGGACAGGATGAACACTGAAGCTTTCTTT. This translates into CASTSDRMNTEAFF.